Shown below are 8 T cell receptor beta chains from a single sample sequenced in a study of T cell repertoires in cytomegalovirus infection. TCRdb reanalysed the reads using MiXCR and keeps one entry per CDR3 protein. The sample yields around 290,000 distinct CDR3 sequences, over 20% seen once. Sequenced input: PBMCs. These receptors all come from a human donor in good health (CMV status not recorded). Some clones in this sample may be carry-over from other donors' samples.

This chain uses TRBV28 with TRBJ1-4; no reliable D call. The germline gives CDR1 MDHEN, CDR2 SYDVKM. The CDR3 consists of 15 residues. V was shortened by 5 bases and J by 2 bases, with 12 bases between the two germline ends. CDR3 loop: CASSRGWATNEKLFF. CDR3 DNA sequence: TGTGCCAGCAGTCGCGGGTGGGCGACTAATGAAAAACTGTTTTTT.

The V gene is TRBV7-7, the J gene TRBJ2-2, with unresolved D. The length of the CDR3 is 14 residues. Trimming cost V 1 base and J 4 bases, with 7 bases left between them. The germline V gene has CDR1 SSHAT and CDR2 FNYEAQ (reference sequence). In DNA, the CDR3 is TGTGCCAGCAGCTTAGAAAGCATCACCGGGGAGCTGTTTTTT. Amino acid sequence: CASSLESITGELFF.

This clonotype was counted ten times or more. The chain carries TRBV19 and TRBJ2-2; possibly TRBD1 for D (5 bases). Trimming shortened V by 5 bases and J by 4 bases, and 14 bases separated the two germline ends. Per the germline V gene, CDR1 is LNHDA and CDR2 is SQIVND (reference sequence). The CDR3 has 15 amino acids. The CDR3 coding sequence is TGTGCCAGTAGTCAAGGGGCTGGTTTCACCGGGGAGCTGTTTTTT. The encoded protein is CASSQGAGFTGELFF.

This rearrangement joins TRBV28 to TRBJ1-5; possibly TRBD1 for D (6 bases). The CDR3 is made up of 14 amino acids. The germline gives CDR1 MDHEN, CDR2 SYDVKM. V lost 9 bases and J lost 2, with 14 bases in between. The CDR3 nucleotides read TGTGCCAGTAGGCCGGGGGCCCGCAATCAGCCCCAGCATTTT. Translation: CASRPGARNQPQHF.

The chain employs TRBV24-1 and TRBJ1-2; 7 bases agree with TRBD1. V shed 7 bases and J 4 bases; nucleotides not matched to a gene: 14. This CDR3 contains 16 residues. Germline values: CDR1 KGHDR, CDR2 SFDVKD. CDR3 nucleotides: TGTGCCACCAGCGAACACAGGGGCCAAGCCTCCTATGGCTACACCTTC. Protein sequence: CATSEHRGQASYGYTF.

J is TRBJ2-2 and V is TRBV29-1; TRBD2 agrees at 12 bases. The CDR3 covers 14 residues. The germline V gene encodes CDR1 SQVTM and CDR2 ANQGSEA. Unmatched junction bases numbered 5, after V lost 6 bases and J lost 6 bases. CDR3 sequence (DNA): TGCAGCGTCGCTAGCGGGAGGGTGGCCGGGGAGCTGTTTTTT. The encoded protein is CSVASGRVAGELFF.

This clonotype was recorded many times. This chain links TRBV29-1 with TRBJ2-6; no reliable D call. Germline assignment: CDR1 SQVTM and CDR2 ANQGSEA. The CDR3 spans 14 residues. Trimming stripped 0 bases from V and 0 bases from J, with 3 bases between. CDR3 DNA sequence: TGCAGCGTTGAAGACAACTCTGGGGCCAACGTCCTGACTTTC. This encodes CSVEDNSGANVLTF.

In the case of this clonotype: With a much larger clone just one base away, this may be a read error. This chain connects TRBV7-2 to TRBJ1-1; tentatively, D is TRBD1 (6 bases). In germline, CDR1 is SGHTA, CDR2 FQGNSA. The CDR3 is 16 amino acids. CDR3 nucleotide sequence: TGTGCCAGCAGCTTAGTAAGGCAGGGTTGGGACACTAAAGCTTTCTTT. This sequence encodes CASSLVRQGWDTKAFF.